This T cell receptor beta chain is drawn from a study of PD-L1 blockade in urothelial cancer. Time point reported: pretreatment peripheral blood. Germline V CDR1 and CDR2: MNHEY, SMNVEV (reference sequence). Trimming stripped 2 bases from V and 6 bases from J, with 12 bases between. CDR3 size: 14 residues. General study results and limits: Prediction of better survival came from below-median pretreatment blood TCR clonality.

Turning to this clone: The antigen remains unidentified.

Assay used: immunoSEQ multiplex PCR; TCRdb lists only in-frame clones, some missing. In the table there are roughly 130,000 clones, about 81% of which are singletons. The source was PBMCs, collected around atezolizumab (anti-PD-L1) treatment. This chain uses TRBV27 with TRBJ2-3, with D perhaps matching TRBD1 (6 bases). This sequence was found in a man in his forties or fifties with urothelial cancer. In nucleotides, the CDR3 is TGTGCCAGCAGTTTAGACAGGACGAGGGATACGCAGTATTTT. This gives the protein CASSLDRTRDTQYF.